The 8 T cell receptor beta chains in this list originate from one sample, sequenced in a study of blood T cell repertoires in COVID-19. Data came from immunoSEQ multiplex PCR; TCRdb stores just in-frame clones and leaves some out. The repertoire consists of 81,000 or so clones, with approximately 80% occurring once and the leading ten covering around an eighth. The material sequenced was peripheral blood. Receptor source: a human donor in a cohort sampled during active COVID-19.

This clone appeared a single time. This chain connects TRBV6-5 to TRBJ1-3, with D maybe TRBD1 (6 bases). Trimming took off 6 bases at V and 5 bases at J, with 17 bases between the two ends. Germline CDR1 and CDR2: MNHEY and SVGAGI. This CDR3 is 15 amino acids long. For the CDR3, the DNA is TGTGCCAGCAGCCCATCGACCGGGACAAGAAACACCATATATTTT. It translates to CASSPSTGTRNTIYF.

The chain couples TRBV29-1 to TRBJ2-7; D ambiguous. V was pared by 4 bases and J by 2 bases, with 15 bases between. The CDR3 runs 14 residues. The germline gives CDR1 SQVTM, CDR2 ANQGSEA. CDR3 protein: CSVADLYFAYEQYF. The CDR3 DNA is TGCAGCGTTGCCGATCTCTATTTCGCCTACGAGCAGTACTTC.

The CDR3 protein is CASSPDSHNQPQHF. CDR3 in DNA: TGCGCCAGCAGCCCGGACAGCCATAATCAGCCCCAGCATTTT. V and J are TRBV5-1 and TRBJ1-5; weak D call: TRBD1 (6 bases). V dropped 4 bases and J dropped 4 bases, with 12 bases sitting between them. Germline loops: CDR1 SGHRS, CDR2 YFSETQ. The CDR3 covers 14 residues. The whole variable domain, remainder taken from reference TRBV5-1 and TRBJ1-5, is KAGVTQTPRYLIKTRGQQVTLSCSPISGHRSVSWYQQTPGQGLQFLFEYFSETQRNKGNFPGRFSGRQFSNSRSEMNVSTLELGDSALYLCASSPDSHNQPQHFGDGTRLSIL.

V is TRBV6-5 and J is TRBJ2-1, with 8 bases identical to TRBD1. This CDR3 is 15 amino acids long. The germline V gene has CDR1 MNHEY and CDR2 SVGAGI. After removal of 2 bases from V and 6 bases from J, the junction contained 6 bases not matched to a gene. The CDR3 protein is CASSYKPGTGNEQFF. CDR3 sequence (DNA): TGTGCCAGCAGTTACAAGCCGGGGACAGGCAATGAGCAGTTCTTC.

The chain joins TRBV10-1 to TRBJ2-7; tentative D call: TRBD2 (5 bases). V dropped 0 bases and J dropped 2 bases, with 14 bases sitting between them. Germline CDR1 reads WNHNN; CDR2 reads SYGVQD (reference sequence). The CDR3 totals 16 residues. The CDR3 loop is CASSESSWTPTYEQYF. CDR3 DNA: TGCGCCAGCAGTGAGTCGAGCTGGACTCCCACCTACGAGCAGTACTTC.

CDR3: CASSYSRKYGELFF. DNA for the CDR3: TGTGCCAGCAGTTACTCTAGAAAATACGGGGAGCTGTTTTTT. The J gene is TRBJ2-2, the V gene TRBV6-5; D ambiguous. V was trimmed by 0 bases and J by 7 bases, leaving 9 bases between them. Looked up from germline, CDR1 is MNHEY and CDR2 is SVGAGI. The CDR3 covers 14 residues.

V gene TRBV20-1 combines with J gene TRBJ2-3, with 12 nucleotides matching TRBD2. The CDR3 totals 17 residues. Germline values: CDR1 DFQATT, CDR2 SNEGSKA (reference sequence). After removal of 3 bases from V and 4 bases from J, the junction contained 11 bases not matched to a gene. The CDR3: CSASLASGGAGADTQYF. The DNA of the CDR3 is TGCAGTGCTAGTTTAGCTAGCGGGGGGGCCGGGGCAGATACGCAGTATTTT.

This sequence joins TRBV6-5 and TRBJ2-3; D is perhaps TRBD1 (5 bases). The CDR3 is made up of 14 amino acids. Germline assignment: CDR1 MNHEY and CDR2 SVGAGI. V shed 8 bases and J shed 0 bases, with 12 bases lying between them. CDR3 in amino acids: CASGYRSSTDTQYF. CDR3 DNA sequence: TGTGCCAGCGGCTACAGGTCTAGCACAGATACGCAGTATTTT.